This T cell receptor beta chain was captured in a study of T cell responses to AZD1222 COVID-19 vaccine. The table came from immunoSEQ multiplex PCR; TCRdb's copy has only in-frame clones and leaves some out. Here the sample spans some 110,000 clones, approximately 85% being singletons. Comments on this clone: Its antigen remains unknown.

The CDR3 loop spans 15 amino acids. The germline CDR1 and CDR2 sequences are MNHEY and SVGAGI. V lost 8 bases, J lost 2 bases, and 9 bases stayed unmatched. Overall study findings and caveats: Reportedly, close to half of spike-specific TCRs are directed against unmutated variant regions. Samples come after the peak T cell response, not at day 14.

The TCR was taken from an adult who received the AZD1222 COVID-19 vaccine. The material sequenced was peripheral blood, taken 28 days after the second AZD1222 dose. This rearrangement joins TRBV6-5 to TRBJ1-1; TRBD1 matches at 9 bases. The CDR3 DNA follows: TGTGCCAGCTGTTTCGGACAGGGGTGTAACACTGAAGCTTTCTTT. Translation: CASCFGQGCNTEAFF.